A selection of T cell receptor beta chains follows, all from one sample in a study of identical twins. TCRdb reanalysed the 5' RACE reads using MiXCR and keeps one entry per CDR3 protein. Of a few hundred thousand distinct CDR3 sequences listed, over 8.5% were seen once; the top ten hold 7% to 8.5%. This same sample was also part of a study on yellow fever vaccine responses in identical twins.

Sequencing was done on a sample of CD8+ T cells sorted from blood. All receptors come from a woman in her late teens or twenties in good health. CDR3s leave out the opening cysteine and the closing phenylalanine or tryptophan.

j_call,v_call,cdr3_aa
TRBJ2-1,TRBV7-9,ASSKSQRASGYNEQF
TRBJ2-1,TRBV7-9,ASSFAGLGDNEQF
TRBJ2-7,TRBV6-2/TRBV6-3,ASTNQTRDRVYEQY
TRBJ2-6,TRBV29-1,SVPGQSIMGANVLT
TRBJ2-2,TRBV7-9,ASSLVMGLAAGELF
TRBJ1-5,TRBV15,ATSRDRDNYSNQPQH
TRBJ2-2,TRBV28,ASIRLAGSGELF
TRBJ2-1,TRBV11-3,ASGKDAYNEQF
TRBJ2-7,TRBV24-1,ATSDGNNPTYEQY
TRBJ2-7,TRBV5-5,ASVAGGSSYEQY
TRBJ2-7,TRBV10-3,AIRQDREDYEQY
TRBJ2-7,TRBV4-3,ASSQDRAAVYEQY
TRBJ2-5,TRBV10-1,ASSGPWTGQETQY
TRBJ2-3,TRBV19,ASSTKRQLETDTQY
TRBJ2-6,TRBV4-3,ASSQEQGSGANVLT
TRBJ2-5,TRBV11-1,ASSHEGETQY
TRBJ2-1,TRBV11-2,ASSSPWGLAGDRGHEQF
TRBJ2-1,TRBV5-4,ASSFPTPETSGHYNEQF
TRBJ2-4,TRBV28,ASRDDRGNIQY
TRBJ1-3,TRBV29-1,SALTDSGNTIY
TRBJ2-7,TRBV20-1,SARPESSYEQY
TRBJ2-7,TRBV27,ASSLSPAGLAEQY
TRBJ2-7,TRBV20-1,SARGPSYEQY
TRBJ2-3,TRBV29-1,SVVASTDTQY
TRBJ1-1,TRBV30,AWSVVLGTEAF
TRBJ2-1,TRBV2,ASTPRGYNEQF
TRBJ2-7,TRBV7-2,ASSPPSSYEQY